The TCR beta chain described here comes from a study of blood T cell repertoires in COVID-19. About the study: COVID-19 samples from acute and convalescent phases originated in the United States, Italy and Spain. Sample material is recorded as cDNA or gDNA derived from T cells, B-cell-depleted T cells, or PBMCs.

Data came from immunoSEQ multiplex PCR; TCRdb stores just in-frame clones and leaves some out. The sample records about 120,000 clones, around 79% being singletons. This clone occurred a few times. The length of the CDR3 is 13 residues. Germline CDR1 reads ENHRY; CDR2 reads SYGVKD. The V end was cut by 5 bases, the J end by 5 bases, with 10 bases between. This TCR derives from a man aged 70-80 years with acute or convalescent COVID-19. Sequenced sample: peripheral blood. The genes are TRBV10-3 and TRBJ1-5, with a tentative D call TRBD1 (6 bases). The CDR3 DNA sequence: TGTGCCATCAGTACAGGGTACGATCAGCCCCAGCATTTT. Translation gives CAISTGYDQPQHF.